This T cell receptor beta chain emerged from a study of early T cells in non-severe SARS-CoV-2 infection. Each CDR3 protein gets one entry after TCRdb re-called the 5' RACE reads with MiXCR. The sample includes tens of thousands of distinct CDR3 sequences, around 11% of them seen just once. This clonotype was counted a few times. The ends lost 4 bases at V and 3 bases at J; junction bases unmatched: 5. Germline-derived CDR1 and CDR2 are LNHNV and YYDKDF (reference sequence). The CDR3 has 16 residues. This receptor was taken from an adult who was a healthcare worker with PCR-confirmed SARS-CoV-2 infection or an uninfected control (not recorded which). Sequencing used whole blood, obtained at baseline. The chain joins TRBV15 to TRBJ2-3, with TRBD2 identical over 12 bases. This CDR3 is CATSTTSGGFTDTQYF. CDR3 nucleotides: TGTGCCACCAGCACCACTAGCGGGGGGTTTACAGATACGCAGTATTTT.